This is a list of T cell receptor beta chains from one sample in a study of cytomegalovirus exposure and HLA in healthy donors. This table comes from immunoSEQ multiplex PCR, and its TCRdb copy is limited to in-frame clones, with some not included. Found here are about 65,000 clones, 60% to 65% of them singletons; the top ten hold around 2.8%. Sequencing was performed on PBMCs. Receptor source: a man under 40 in good health and CMV-seronegative. Both conserved end residues are trimmed from each CDR3. Fields, in order: J gene, D gene, V gene, CDR3 protein. The D gene is left open where the match is weak.

j_call: TRBJ1-1
d_call: .
v_call: TRBV2
cdr3_aa: ASRTMNTEAF

j_call: TRBJ1-6
d_call: .
v_call: TRBV29-1
cdr3_aa: SNRLGRAYSPLH

j_call: TRBJ1-1
d_call: .
v_call: TRBV7-3
cdr3_aa: ASSLFVNTEAF

j_call: TRBJ2-7
d_call: .
v_call: TRBV12-2
cdr3_aa: ASRTGTRKPEQY

j_call: TRBJ1-1
d_call: .
v_call: TRBV19
cdr3_aa: ASRKPGNTEAF

j_call: TRBJ2-7
d_call: TRBD1
v_call: TRBV29-1
cdr3_aa: SVRQGQYEQY

j_call: TRBJ2-5
d_call: TRBD1
v_call: TRBV19
cdr3_aa: ASSPPSTGAETQY

j_call: TRBJ2-7
d_call: TRBD1
v_call: TRBV5-1
cdr3_aa: ASSPTGTYEQY

j_call: TRBJ2-5
d_call: .
v_call: TRBV9
cdr3_aa: ASSARPGDQETQY

j_call: TRBJ2-2
d_call: TRBD2
v_call: TRBV29-1
cdr3_aa: SVGGGPNTGELF

j_call: TRBJ2-3
d_call: .
v_call: TRBV6-5
cdr3_aa: ASSSPGQVTDTQY

j_call: TRBJ1-5
d_call: TRBD1
v_call: TRBV19
cdr3_aa: ASSTDTGGADQPQH

j_call: TRBJ1-2
d_call: .
v_call: TRBV6-5
cdr3_aa: ASSVDILYGYT

j_call: TRBJ1-2
d_call: .
v_call: TRBV27
cdr3_aa: ASSTDSNYGYT

j_call: TRBJ1-3
d_call: .
v_call: TRBV7-9
cdr3_aa: ASTLQDSGNTIY

j_call: TRBJ2-5
d_call: TRBD2
v_call: TRBV4-1
cdr3_aa: ASSQEVWASGAKETQY

j_call: TRBJ2-4
d_call: TRBD2
v_call: TRBV29-1
cdr3_aa: SVERDPNIQY

j_call: TRBJ2-3
d_call: .
v_call: TRBV20-1
cdr3_aa: SARLSDTQY

j_call: TRBJ2-7
d_call: .
v_call: TRBV7-8
cdr3_aa: ASSLVALSSYEQY

j_call: TRBJ2-7
d_call: .
v_call: TRBV4-1
cdr3_aa: ASSHGRGAAYEQY

j_call: TRBJ2-5
d_call: .
v_call: TRBV18
cdr3_aa: ASSPGRDFQETQY

j_call: TRBJ1-1
d_call: .
v_call: TRBV5-1
cdr3_aa: ASSPTRGGENTEAF

j_call: TRBJ2-3
d_call: TRBD2
v_call: TRBV5-4
cdr3_aa: ASSPDGGASGTDTQY

j_call: TRBJ1-6
d_call: .
v_call: TRBV2
cdr3_aa: ASIRGYNSPLH

j_call: TRBJ2-7
d_call: TRBD1
v_call: TRBV10-2
cdr3_aa: ASSSPVTGAHYEQY

j_call: TRBJ1-2
d_call: .
v_call: TRBV5-1
cdr3_aa: ASSLLTESYGYT

j_call: TRBJ1-1
d_call: .
v_call: TRBV7-2
cdr3_aa: ASSLDGGRRFEAF

j_call: TRBJ1-1
d_call: .
v_call: TRBV2
cdr3_aa: ASSGGREILNTEAF

j_call: TRBJ1-4
d_call: .
v_call: TRBV19
cdr3_aa: ASNTGGINEKLF

j_call: TRBJ2-1
d_call: .
v_call: TRBV13
cdr3_aa: ASSLSGSSYNEQF

j_call: TRBJ2-1
d_call: TRBD1
v_call: TRBV2
cdr3_aa: AGNRDRDNEQF

j_call: TRBJ2-3
d_call: .
v_call: TRBV19
cdr3_aa: ASSRAGTQY

j_call: TRBJ2-5
d_call: TRBD2
v_call: TRBV5-4
cdr3_aa: ASSGGLAGEETQY

j_call: TRBJ1-1
d_call: .
v_call: TRBV6-5
cdr3_aa: ASSRGGTEAF

j_call: TRBJ1-2
d_call: TRBD1
v_call: TRBV6-5
cdr3_aa: ASSKTGNYGYT

j_call: TRBJ2-7
d_call: .
v_call: TRBV9
cdr3_aa: ASSARDNRYEQY

j_call: TRBJ2-7
d_call: TRBD1
v_call: TRBV27
cdr3_aa: PTGKRNEQY

j_call: TRBJ2-5
d_call: .
v_call: TRBV29-1
cdr3_aa: SAGEFQETQY

j_call: TRBJ2-5
d_call: .
v_call: TRBV7-2
cdr3_aa: ASSTGGPQETQY

j_call: TRBJ2-2
d_call: TRBD2
v_call: TRBV29-1
cdr3_aa: SVVLTLADNTGELF

j_call: TRBJ1-1
d_call: TRBD1
v_call: TRBV6-1
cdr3_aa: ASRTGWGAF

j_call: TRBJ2-3
d_call: .
v_call: TRBV7-2
cdr3_aa: ASSPQSDTQY

j_call: TRBJ1-6
d_call: .
v_call: TRBV5-4
cdr3_aa: ASSIDSSPLNSPLH

j_call: TRBJ2-7
d_call: TRBD1
v_call: TRBV6-6
cdr3_aa: ASSRDRKGQY

j_call: TRBJ1-4
d_call: .
v_call: TRBV19
cdr3_aa: ASRNEKLF

j_call: TRBJ1-2
d_call: TRBD1
v_call: TRBV5-4
cdr3_aa: ASSLGDRGSLYGYT

j_call: TRBJ2-7
d_call: TRBD2
v_call: TRBV4-1
cdr3_aa: ASSPSGGPYSTYEQY

j_call: TRBJ1-1
d_call: .
v_call: TRBV5-1
cdr3_aa: ASSPYRDHEAF

j_call: TRBJ2-7
d_call: .
v_call: TRBV30
cdr3_aa: AWTQLGASPYEQY

j_call: TRBJ2-7
d_call: TRBD1
v_call: TRBV25-1
cdr3_aa: ASSEGETGGGEQY

j_call: TRBJ1-2
d_call: .
v_call: TRBV30
cdr3_aa: AWSGPPGDYGYT

j_call: TRBJ2-5
d_call: .
v_call: TRBV6-5
cdr3_aa: ASSREQETQY

j_call: TRBJ2-5
d_call: .
v_call: TRBV5-1
cdr3_aa: ASSQPLGQEQETQY

j_call: TRBJ1-1
d_call: TRBD1
v_call: TRBV6-8
cdr3_aa: ASKRGRGDTEAF

j_call: TRBJ2-5
d_call: TRBD2
v_call: TRBV4-1
cdr3_aa: ASSQDDRRGWETQY

j_call: TRBJ2-1
d_call: TRBD1
v_call: TRBV6-6
cdr3_aa: ASSYSGTDYNEQF

j_call: TRBJ1-1
d_call: .
v_call: TRBV5-1
cdr3_aa: ASSLAGGGRRGTEAF

j_call: TRBJ2-2
d_call: .
v_call: TRBV30
cdr3_aa: AWSLDIKTGELF

j_call: TRBJ1-1
d_call: TRBD1
v_call: TRBV6-5
cdr3_aa: ASSDRGAGTEAF